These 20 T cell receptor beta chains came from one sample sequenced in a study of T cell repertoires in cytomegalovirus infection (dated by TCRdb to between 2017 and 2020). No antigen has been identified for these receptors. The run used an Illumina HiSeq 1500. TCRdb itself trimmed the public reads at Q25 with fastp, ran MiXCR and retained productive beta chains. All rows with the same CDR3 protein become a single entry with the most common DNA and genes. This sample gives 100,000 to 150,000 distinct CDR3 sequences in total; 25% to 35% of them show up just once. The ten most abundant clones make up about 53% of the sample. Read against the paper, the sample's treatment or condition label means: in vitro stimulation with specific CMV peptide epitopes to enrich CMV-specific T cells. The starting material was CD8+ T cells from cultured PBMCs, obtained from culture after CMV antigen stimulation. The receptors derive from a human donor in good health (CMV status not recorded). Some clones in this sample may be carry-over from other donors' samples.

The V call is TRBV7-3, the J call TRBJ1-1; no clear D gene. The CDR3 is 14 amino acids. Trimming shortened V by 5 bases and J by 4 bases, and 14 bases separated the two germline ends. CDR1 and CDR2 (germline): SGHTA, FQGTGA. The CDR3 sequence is CASSPGAMGTEAFF. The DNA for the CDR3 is TGTGCCAGCAGCCCGGGAGCCATGGGCACTGAAGCTTTCTTT.

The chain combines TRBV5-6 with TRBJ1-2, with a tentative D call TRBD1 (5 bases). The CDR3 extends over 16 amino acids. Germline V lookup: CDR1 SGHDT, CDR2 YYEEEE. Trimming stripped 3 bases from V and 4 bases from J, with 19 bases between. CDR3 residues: CASSSRTTRWVYGYTF. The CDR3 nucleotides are TGTGCCAGCAGCTCGCGGACAACCCGGTGGGTCTATGGCTACACCTTC.

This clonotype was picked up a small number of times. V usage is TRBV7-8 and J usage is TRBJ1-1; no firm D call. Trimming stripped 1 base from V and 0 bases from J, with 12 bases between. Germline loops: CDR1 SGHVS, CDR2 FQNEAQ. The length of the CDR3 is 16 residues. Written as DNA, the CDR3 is TGTGCCAGCAGCTTAGATACCCGGCGCATGAACACTGAAGCTTTCTTT. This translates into CASSLDTRRMNTEAFF.

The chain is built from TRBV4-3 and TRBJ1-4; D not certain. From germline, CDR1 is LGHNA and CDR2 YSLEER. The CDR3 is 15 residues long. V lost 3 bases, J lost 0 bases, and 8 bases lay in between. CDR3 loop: CASSQTPATNEKLFF. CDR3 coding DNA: TGCGCCAGCAGCCAGACACCTGCAACTAATGAAAAACTGTTTTTT.

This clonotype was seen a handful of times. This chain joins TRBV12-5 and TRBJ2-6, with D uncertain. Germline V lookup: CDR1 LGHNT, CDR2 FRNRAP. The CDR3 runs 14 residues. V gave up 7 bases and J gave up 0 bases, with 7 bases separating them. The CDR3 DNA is TGTGCTAGTGACGGGCCCTCTGGGGCCAACGTCCTGACTTTC. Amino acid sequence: CASDGPSGANVLTF.

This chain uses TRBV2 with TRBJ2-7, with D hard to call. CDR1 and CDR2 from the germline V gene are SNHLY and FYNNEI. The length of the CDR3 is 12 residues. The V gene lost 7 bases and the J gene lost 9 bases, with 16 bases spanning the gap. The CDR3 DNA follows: TGTGCCAGCATTCTGGGCAGCCAAACGCAGTACTTC. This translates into CASILGSQTQYF. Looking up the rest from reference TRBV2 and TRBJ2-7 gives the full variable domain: EPEVTQTPSHQVTQMGQEVILRCVPISNHLYFYWYRQILGQKVEFLVSFYNNEISEKSEIFDDQFSVERPDGSNFTLKIRSTKLEDSAMYFCASILGSQTQYFGPGTRLTVT.

As DNA, the CDR3 is TGTGCCAGTAGTATGATCTCCCGGGCCTTGAACACTGAAGCTTTCTTT. Amino acid sequence: CASSMISRALNTEAFF. The rearrangement joins TRBV19 to TRBJ1-1; D is unresolved. Trimming cost V 3 bases and J 0 bases, with 14 bases left between them. The CDR3 has 16 residues. Germline-derived CDR1 and CDR2 are LNHDA and SQIVND (reference sequence). Full variable domain (missing parts from reference TRBV19 and TRBJ1-1): DGGITQSPKYLFRKEGQNVTLSCEQNLNHDAMYWYRQDPGQGLRLIYYSQIVNDFQKGDIAEGYSVSREKKESFPLTVTSAQKNPTAFYLCASSMISRALNTEAFFGQGTRLTVV.

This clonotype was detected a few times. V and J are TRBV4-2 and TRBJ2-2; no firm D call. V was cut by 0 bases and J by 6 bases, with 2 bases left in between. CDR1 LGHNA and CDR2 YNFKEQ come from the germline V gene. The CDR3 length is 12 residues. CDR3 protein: CASSQEPGELFF. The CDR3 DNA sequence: TGTGCCAGCAGCCAAGAGCCCGGGGAGCTGTTTTTT.

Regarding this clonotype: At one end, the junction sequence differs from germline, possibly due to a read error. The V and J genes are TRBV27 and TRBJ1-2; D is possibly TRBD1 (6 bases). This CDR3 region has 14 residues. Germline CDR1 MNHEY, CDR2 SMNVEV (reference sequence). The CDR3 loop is CASGLGTPNYGYTF. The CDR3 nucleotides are TGTGCCAGCGGTTTGGGGACACCTAACTATGGCTACACCTTC.

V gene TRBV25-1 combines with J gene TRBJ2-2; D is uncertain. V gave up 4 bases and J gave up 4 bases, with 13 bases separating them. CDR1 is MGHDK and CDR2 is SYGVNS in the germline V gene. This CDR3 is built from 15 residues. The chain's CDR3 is CASSALASGTGELFF. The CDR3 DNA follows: TGTGCCAGCAGTGCTCTGGCGTCGGGCACCGGGGAGCTGTTTTTT.

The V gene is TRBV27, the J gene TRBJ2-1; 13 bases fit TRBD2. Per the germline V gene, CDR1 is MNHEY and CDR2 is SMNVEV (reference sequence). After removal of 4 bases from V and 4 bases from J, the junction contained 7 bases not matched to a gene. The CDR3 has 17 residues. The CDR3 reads CASSSPRTSGGYNEQFF. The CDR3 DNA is TGTGCCAGCAGTTCCCCCCGGACTAGCGGGGGATACAATGAGCAGTTCTTC.

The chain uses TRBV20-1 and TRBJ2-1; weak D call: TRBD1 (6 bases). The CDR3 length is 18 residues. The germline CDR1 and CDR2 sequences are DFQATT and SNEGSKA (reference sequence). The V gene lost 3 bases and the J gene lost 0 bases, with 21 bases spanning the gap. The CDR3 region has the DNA TGCAGTGCTAGCGAAACTATTACAGGGTTGAGCTCCTACAATGAGCAGTTCTTC. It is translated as CSASETITGLSSYNEQFF.

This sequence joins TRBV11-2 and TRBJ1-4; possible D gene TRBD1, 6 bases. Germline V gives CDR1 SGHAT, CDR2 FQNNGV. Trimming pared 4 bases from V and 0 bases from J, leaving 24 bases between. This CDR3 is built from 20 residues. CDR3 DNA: TGTGCCAGCAGCTCGTACAGGGTATTAAACCCGGGGACAACTAATGAAAAACTGTTTTTT. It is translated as CASSSYRVLNPGTTNEKLFF.

The CDR3 DNA follows: TGCGCCAGCAGCCAAGGGCAGGGGGCAACAGATACGCAGTATTTT. This gives the protein CASSQGQGATDTQYF. V is TRBV4-1 and J is TRBJ2-3, with TRBD1 matching 8 bases. This CDR3 region has 15 residues. Germline V gene data show CDR1 as MGHRA and CDR2 as YSYEKL. V was clipped by 1 base and J by 3 bases; unmatched bases: 3.

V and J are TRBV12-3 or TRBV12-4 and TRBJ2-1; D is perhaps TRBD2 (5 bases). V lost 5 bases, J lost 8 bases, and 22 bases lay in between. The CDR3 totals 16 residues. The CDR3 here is CASSGVHTRPIDEQFF. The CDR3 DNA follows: TGTGCCAGCAGTGGTGTTCATACTAGACCCATCGATGAGCAGTTCTTC.

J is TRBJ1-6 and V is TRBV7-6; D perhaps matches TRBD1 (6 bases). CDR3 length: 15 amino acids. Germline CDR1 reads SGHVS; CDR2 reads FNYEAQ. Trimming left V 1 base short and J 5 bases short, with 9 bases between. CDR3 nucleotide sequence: TGTGCCAGCAGCTTAGAAGGGGGGAATAATTCACCCCTCCACTTT. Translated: CASSLEGGNNSPLHF. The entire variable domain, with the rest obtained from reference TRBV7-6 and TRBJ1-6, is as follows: GAGVSQSPRYKVTKRGQDVALRCDPISGHVSLYWYRQALGQGPEFLTYFNYEAQQDKSGLPNDRFSAERPEGSISTLTIQRTEQRDSAMYRCASSLEGGNNSPLHFGNGTRLTVT.

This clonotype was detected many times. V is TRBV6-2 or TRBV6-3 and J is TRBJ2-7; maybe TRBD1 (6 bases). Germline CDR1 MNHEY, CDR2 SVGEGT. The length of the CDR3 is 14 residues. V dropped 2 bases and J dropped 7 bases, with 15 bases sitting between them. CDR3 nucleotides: TGTGCCAGCAGTTACGAATGGCCGGACAGTGAGCAGTACTTC. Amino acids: CASSYEWPDSEQYF.

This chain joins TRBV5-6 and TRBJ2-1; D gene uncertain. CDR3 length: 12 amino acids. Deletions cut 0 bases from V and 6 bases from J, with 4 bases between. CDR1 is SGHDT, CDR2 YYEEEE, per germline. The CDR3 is CASSLVANEQFF. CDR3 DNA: TGTGCCAGCAGCTTGGTAGCCAATGAGCAGTTCTTC.

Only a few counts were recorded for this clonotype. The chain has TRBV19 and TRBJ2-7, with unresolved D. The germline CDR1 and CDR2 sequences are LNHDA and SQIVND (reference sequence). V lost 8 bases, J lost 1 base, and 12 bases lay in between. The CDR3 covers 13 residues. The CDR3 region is CASAAGESYEQYF. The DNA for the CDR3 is TGTGCCAGTGCGGCCGGAGAATCCTACGAGCAGTACTTC.

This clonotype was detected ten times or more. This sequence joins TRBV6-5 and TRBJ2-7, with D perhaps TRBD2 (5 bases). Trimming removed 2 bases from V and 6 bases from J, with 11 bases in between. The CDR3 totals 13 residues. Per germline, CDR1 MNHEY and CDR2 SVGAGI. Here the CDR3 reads CASSYSYGVEQYF. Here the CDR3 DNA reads TGTGCCAGCAGTTACAGCTACGGGGTCGAGCAGTACTTC.